These T cell receptor beta chains were read from a single sample in a study of beta chain features in type 1 diabetes. Only in-frame clones appear in the TCRdb table, and some are missing; sequencing was by immunoSEQ multiplex PCR. The repertoire holds around 310,000 clones, with about 13% as singletons. Material for sequencing was naive CD4+ T cells from blood. The source of these receptors is a woman between 18 and 29 years old with type 1 diabetes. Both conserved end residues are part of each CDR3. The D gene is left open where the match is weak. A row's size may be missing; if present it is once, few, many or a size class.

clone size: .
V gene: TRBV7-9
D gene: TRBD1
J gene: TRBJ2-1
CDR3 DNA: TGTGCCAGCAGCGAAGGCCCACAGGGGTCGGGGAATGAGCAGTTCTTC
CDR3 protein: CASSEGPQGSGNEQFF

clone size: few
V gene: TRBV9
D gene: .
J gene: TRBJ2-7
CDR3 DNA: TGTGCCAGCAGCGCCACAGGGCAAAGGTACGAGCAGTACTTC
CDR3 protein: CASSATGQRYEQYF

clone size: .
V gene: TRBV5-1
D gene: .
J gene: TRBJ2-1
CDR3 DNA: TGCGCCAGCAGCGACGGACTGTTTTTTGAGCAGTTCTTC
CDR3 protein: CASSDGLFFEQFF

clone size: .
V gene: TRBV7-9
D gene: TRBD1
J gene: TRBJ2-1
CDR3 DNA: TGTGCCAGCAGCCCGGACAGGGTAAATGAGCAGTTCTTC
CDR3 protein: CASSPDRVNEQFF

clone size: .
V gene: TRBV7-7
D gene: .
J gene: TRBJ2-5
CDR3 DNA: TGTGCCAGCAGCTTAAACTTCCAAGAGACCCAGTACTTC
CDR3 protein: CASSLNFQETQYF

clone size: few
V gene: TRBV30
D gene: .
J gene: TRBJ2-4
CDR3 DNA: TGTGCCTGGAGTGTACGGGGACTAGCCAAAAACATTCAGTACTTC
CDR3 protein: CAWSVRGLAKNIQYF

clone size: .
V gene: TRBV30
D gene: TRBD1
J gene: TRBJ2-5
CDR3 DNA: TGTGCCTGGGCCAGGGGGGAGACCCAGTACTTC
CDR3 protein: CAWARGETQYF

clone size: few
V gene: TRBV6-5
D gene: TRBD1
J gene: TRBJ2-1
CDR3 DNA: TGTGCCAGCCGAATCCAGGGGGCAAGTTACAATGAGCAGTTCTTC
CDR3 protein: CASRIQGASYNEQFF

clone size: few
V gene: TRBV29-1
D gene: .
J gene: TRBJ1-2
CDR3 DNA: TGCAGCGTTGGGCAGGAATATGGCTACACCTTC
CDR3 protein: CSVGQEYGYTF

clone size: many
V gene: TRBV29-1
D gene: .
J gene: TRBJ2-1
CDR3 DNA: TGCAGCACGGACAGCTACAATGAGCAGTTCTTC
CDR3 protein: CSTDSYNEQFF

clone size: few
V gene: TRBV6-1
D gene: TRBD2
J gene: TRBJ2-5
CDR3 DNA: TGTGCCAGCAGGCTACTAGCGGGAACGGAGACCCAGTACTTC
CDR3 protein: CASRLLAGTETQYF

clone size: .
V gene: TRBV29-1
D gene: TRBD2
J gene: TRBJ2-3
CDR3 DNA: TGCTTGACTAGCGGGACAGATACGCAGTATTTT
CDR3 protein: CLTSGTDTQYF

clone size: .
V gene: TRBV18
D gene: TRBD2
J gene: TRBJ2-1
CDR3 DNA: TGTGCCAGCTCACCTTCTCAAGCGGGAATCTCCTACAATGAGCAGTTCTTC
CDR3 protein: CASSPSQAGISYNEQFF

clone size: few
V gene: TRBV7-9
D gene: .
J gene: TRBJ1-4
CDR3 DNA: TGTGCCAGCAGCTTAGTGGCAGCTAATGAAAAACTGTTTTTT
CDR3 protein: CASSLVAANEKLFF

clone size: few
V gene: TRBV27
D gene: .
J gene: TRBJ2-2
CDR3 DNA: .
CDR3 protein: CASSLGRLRAGELFF

clone size: many
V gene: TRBV29-1
D gene: TRBD1
J gene: TRBJ2-1
CDR3 DNA: TGCAGCGTTGAGGGGACAGGGGGCGGCGAGCAGTTCTTC
CDR3 protein: CSVEGTGGGEQFF

clone size: .
V gene: TRBV7-3
D gene: .
J gene: TRBJ2-1
CDR3 DNA: TGTGCCAGCAGCTTCTCCGGTAGTGAGCAGTTCTTC
CDR3 protein: CASSFSGSEQFF

clone size: few
V gene: TRBV6-6
D gene: .
J gene: TRBJ2-5
CDR3 DNA: TGTGCCAGCAGTTACGGGGGCCTCAAACAAGAGACCCAGTACTTC
CDR3 protein: CASSYGGLKQETQYF

clone size: few
V gene: TRBV7-9
D gene: .
J gene: TRBJ1-2
CDR3 DNA: TGTGCCAGCAGCTTAGTGGACAGCTATGGCTACACCTTC
CDR3 protein: CASSLVDSYGYTF

clone size: .
V gene: TRBV19
D gene: .
J gene: TRBJ1-2
CDR3 DNA: TGTGCCAGTAGCCTACACAGTCAAGTGTATGGCTACACCTTC
CDR3 protein: CASSLHSQVYGYTF

clone size: few
V gene: TRBV30
D gene: TRBD2
J gene: TRBJ2-7
CDR3 DNA: TGTGCCTGGAGTGTGGGGGGGGTGACGAAGTACTTC
CDR3 protein: CAWSVGGVTKYF

clone size: .
V gene: TRBV7-9
D gene: .
J gene: TRBJ2-3
CDR3 DNA: TGTGCCAGCAGCCCCCACGTCGGGGCAGATACGCAGTATTTT
CDR3 protein: CASSPHVGADTQYF

clone size: few
V gene: TRBV30
D gene: TRBD1
J gene: TRBJ2-3
CDR3 DNA: TGTGCCTGGAGTGCCGGGACAGGGGATATAGATACGCAGTATTTT
CDR3 protein: CAWSAGTGDIDTQYF

clone size: few
V gene: TRBV29-1
D gene: .
J gene: TRBJ1-2
CDR3 DNA: TGCAGCGTTGAAAGACAGAACTATGGCTACACCTTC
CDR3 protein: CSVERQNYGYTF

clone size: .
V gene: TRBV30
D gene: .
J gene: TRBJ1-2
CDR3 DNA: TGTGCCTCCCCCGGGAGCTATGGCTACACCTTC
CDR3 protein: CASPGSYGYTF

clone size: .
V gene: TRBV7-3
D gene: TRBD2
J gene: TRBJ2-1
CDR3 DNA: TGTGCCAGCAGCTCCTCTAGCGGGAGTTGGAATGAGCAGTTCTTC
CDR3 protein: CASSSSSGSWNEQFF

clone size: .
V gene: TRBV29-1
D gene: TRBD1
J gene: TRBJ2-7
CDR3 DNA: TGCAGCGTTCTGGGACAGGGAAACTACGAGCAGTACTTC
CDR3 protein: CSVLGQGNYEQYF

clone size: .
V gene: TRBV28
D gene: .
J gene: TRBJ2-7
CDR3 DNA: TGTGCCAGCAGCCGCGCGGCTTTCTCCTACGAGCAGTACTTC
CDR3 protein: CASSRAAFSYEQYF